The T cell receptor beta chain under discussion was sequenced for a study of T cells after yellow fever vaccination. General observations from the study: Primary-vaccination clones mostly resurfaced post-booster (under 98% CD4, more than 80% CD8).

With respect to this clonotype: Its antigen remains unidentified.

V was pared by 6 bases and J by 4 bases, with 12 bases between. Per the germline V gene, CDR1 is SEHNR and CDR2 is FQNEAQ (reference sequence). The CDR3 sequence is 14 residues long. Each CDR3 protein gets one entry after TCRdb re-called the 5' RACE reads with MiXCR. Of 150,000 to 200,000 distinct CDR3 sequences listed, around 10% are singletons. This clonotype originated in a young man who received the YFV17D yellow fever vaccine. This sample comprised CD8+ T cells sorted from PBMCs, obtained 15 days after the yellow fever booster vaccination. The rearrangement links TRBV7-9 to TRBJ2-2; D ambiguous. The CDR3: CASRSYPSTGELFF. The CDR3 DNA sequence: TGTGCCAGCAGGTCCTATCCGAGCACCGGGGAGCTGTTTTTT.